This section outlines one TCR beta chain sequence together with its context. Antigen specificity is unknown. The repertoire was sequenced with immunoSEQ multiplex PCR; TCRdb's copy has only in-frame clones and lacks some. Of about 1.1 million clones listed, 75% to 80% were seen once; the top ten hold 0.55% to 0.7%. This specimen belongs to a study of shared clonotypes between healthy human individuals. Whole-study context: Per donor, three plates held CD4 naive cells, three held CD4 memory, two held CD8 naive and one held CD8 memory.

Study conclusions and caveats: Relative to their counterparts shared across all four donors, non-shared clonotypes exhibited diminished generation probabilities. In a few donors, 4.5% to 5.5% of naive CD4 clonotypes appeared in common. Donor clonotype sharing was expected to depend on sequencing depth.

V lost 6 bases to trimming and J lost 2 bases, with 12 bases between them. Germline assignment: CDR1 ENHRY and CDR2 SYGVKD. The length of the CDR3 is 14 residues. The genes are TRBV10-3 and TRBJ2-3, with D possibly being TRBD1 (6 bases). The specimen sequenced was memory CD4+ T cells from PBMCs. Described subset: CD45RA-negative fraction. The TCR was taken from a man aged 18 to 29 in good health. Some clones in this sample may be carry-over from other donors' samples. The CDR3 sequence: CAISPGQPTDTQYF. The CDR3 coding sequence is TGTGCCATCAGCCCGGGACAACCCACAGATACGCAGTATTTT.